This T cell receptor (beta chain) comes out of a study of cytomegalovirus exposure and HLA in healthy donors. V lost 5 bases, J lost 8 bases, and 15 bases stayed unmatched. Germline V lookup: CDR1 SGHVS, CDR2 FNYEAQ. The CDR3 extends over 17 amino acids. Remarks on this clone: Antigen unknown.

This cohort consisted of healthy bone marrow donors. Primers for the PCR totalled 60 Vbeta and 13 Jbeta. Method: immunoSEQ multiplex PCR; TCRdb's copy keeps in-frame clones and lacks some. The repertoire consists of fewer than 250,000 clones, with 75% occurring once and the leading ten covering 1.8%. Study observations and caveats: Previously analyzed data showed that most TCR beta V segments were productive at a frequency of about 87% or about 30%. Most TCR sequences showed up rarely, but some public TCRs showed up in many donors. There were a few CMV-associated chains whose specificity for CMV antigens was confirmed in vitro.

V is TRBV7-6 and J is TRBJ2-1; TRBD2 matches 10 bases. The clonotype originates from a woman aged 25 to 39 in good health and CMV-seronegative. The sample consisted of PBMCs. As DNA, the CDR3 is TGTGCCAGCAGCATAATACCATCTAGCGGGAGCTCTGATGAGCAGTTCTTC. This codes for CASSIIPSSGSSDEQFF.